The 20 T cell receptor beta chains below were found in one sample sequenced in a study of blood T cells in healthy people across ages. Combining a sample-barcoded 5' primer with a J-beta primer mix, a second PCR ran for 7 to 11 cycles. Each CDR3 protein gets one entry after TCRdb re-called the 5' RACE reads with MiXCR. The sample contains over a million distinct CDR3 sequences, roughly 60% of which appear only once. Sample: blood. These receptors were collected from a man younger than 30 in good health.

This sequence joins TRBV28 and TRBJ2-7; 8 nucleotides match TRBD1. Per germline, CDR1 MDHEN and CDR2 SYDVKM. The CDR3 loop spans 15 amino acids. The J segment lost 3 bases and the V segment lost 3 bases, leaving 7 bases of the junction unmatched. CDR3 in DNA: TGTGCCAGCAGTTTGACAGGGGAATTCATCTACGAGCAGTACTTC. Translated, it gives CASSLTGEFIYEQYF.

The V call is TRBV7-9, the J call TRBJ2-3; 11 bases are shared with TRBD1. The ends lost 11 bases at V and 3 bases at J; junction bases unmatched: 10. The CDR3 is 15 residues long. Germline V CDR1 and CDR2: SEHNR, FQNEAQ (reference sequence). The CDR3 sequence is CAASRGQGVTDTQYF. The CDR3 DNA reads TGTGCCGCAAGTCGGGGACAGGGGGTTACAGATACGCAGTATTTT.

The chain links TRBV2 to TRBJ2-7, with D tentatively TRBD1 (6 bases). The germline V gene has CDR1 SNHLY and CDR2 FYNNEI. V lost 6 bases and J 1 base, leaving 16 bases between the germline ends. The CDR3 totals 15 residues. The DNA of the CDR3 is TGTGCCAGCAGGATCGGACAGCTTTTATCCTACGAGCAGTACTTC. It codes for CASRIGQLLSYEQYF.

This chain connects TRBV6-2 or TRBV6-3 to TRBJ1-2; D might be TRBD1 (6 bases). The germline V gene encodes CDR1 MNHEY and CDR2 SVGEGT. The CDR3 is 14 amino acids. Between the trimmed V and J ends, which lost 7 bases and 8 bases, there was a span of 20 bases. CDR3 loop: CASNYLQGSGGYTF. The CDR3 region has the DNA TGTGCCAGCAACTATTTACAGGGATCGGGAGGCTACACCTTC.

The chain has TRBV11-2 and TRBJ2-1; maybe TRBD2 (5 bases). The J call may be incorrect, as the DNA end agrees better with TRBJ2-7. CDR1 is SGHAT and CDR2 is FQNNGV in the germline V gene. CDR3 length equals 17 residues. The CDR3 sequence: CASSLESPGSSYNEQYF. Here the CDR3 DNA reads TGTGCCAGCAGCTTAGAGTCCCCGGGGAGCTCCTACAATGAGCAGTACTTC.

V gene TRBV29-1 combines with J gene TRBJ2-2; no definite D call. V was clipped by 4 bases and J by 0 bases, with 15 bases between them. Germline CDR1 reads SQVTM; CDR2 reads ANQGSEA. This CDR3 has 16 residues. CDR3 coding DNA: TGCAGCGTTGGAAGTGATAACTACGCGAACACCGGGGAGCTGTTTTTT. Amino acids: CSVGSDNYANTGELFF.

The chain is built from TRBV7-2 and TRBJ2-7, with D tentatively TRBD1 or TRBD2 (6 bases each). Looked up from germline, CDR1 is SGHTA and CDR2 is FQGNSA. V was cut by 5 bases and J by 3 bases, with 17 bases left in between. CDR3 length: 15 residues. The CDR3 region has the DNA TGTGCCAGCAGCCTTCGACGGGGGCCGGTCTACGAGCAGTACTTC. Its protein product is CASSLRRGPVYEQYF.

The V and J genes are TRBV4-1 and TRBJ2-5, with no clear D. The CDR3 has 13 residues. CDR1 is MGHRA and CDR2 is YSYEKL in the germline V gene. V was shortened by 4 bases and J by 4 bases, with 10 bases between the two germline ends. CDR3 DNA: TGCGCCAGCAGCCCGATCGGGCGAGAGACCCAGTACTTC. Its translation: CASSPIGRETQYF.

The chain is built from TRBV21-1 and TRBJ2-7; the DNA was not compared with TRBD1, the D call given in the table. TRBV21-1 is a known pseudogene. This CDR3 has 16 amino acids. For the CDR3, the DNA is TGTGCCAGCAGCAAAGCGAAAGGGGGGGGCAATTACGAGCAGTACTTC. This codes for CASSKAKGGGNYEQYF.

The gene calls are TRBV13 and TRBJ1-1; a possible D gene is TRBD1 (5 bases). This CDR3 is built from 14 residues. Trimming cost V 4 bases and J 0 bases, with 9 bases left between them. CDR1 PRHDT and CDR2 FYEKMQ come from the germline V gene (reference sequence). CDR3: CASSWGILNTEAFF. The CDR3 DNA sequence: TGTGCCAGCAGCTGGGGGATCCTGAACACTGAAGCTTTCTTT.

The chain combines TRBV7-2 with TRBJ1-6, with unresolved D. Deletions cut 5 bases from V and 9 bases from J, with 8 bases between. The CDR3 length is 12 residues. The germline CDR1 and CDR2 sequences are SGHTA and FQGNSA. The CDR3 spells CASSVSRSPLHF. CDR3 DNA: TGTGCCAGCAGCGTAAGCCGTTCACCCCTCCACTTT. Full variable domain (rest looked up from reference TRBV7-2 and TRBJ1-6): GAGVSQSPSNKVTEKGKDVELRCDPISGHTALYWYRQSLGQGLEFLIYFQGNSAPDKSGLPSDRFSAERTGGSVSTLTIQRTQQEDSAVYLCASSVSRSPLHFGNGTRLTVT.

The sample holds a few counts of this clonotype. The chain employs TRBV7-6 and TRBJ1-2, with unresolved D. Trimming left V 1 base short and J 2 bases short, with 5 bases between. CDR3 size: 13 residues. From germline, CDR1 is SGHVS and CDR2 FNYEAQ. The CDR3 sequence is CASSLVPNYGYTF. The CDR3 DNA reads as TGTGCCAGCAGCTTAGTCCCAAACTATGGCTACACCTTC.

The V call is TRBV20-1, the J call TRBJ2-1; D is possibly TRBD2 (5 bases). V shed 6 bases and J shed 8 bases, with 14 bases lying between them. From germline, CDR1 is DFQATT and CDR2 SNEGSKA (reference sequence). This CDR3 spans 12 amino acids. The CDR3 loop is CSAAAGFYEQFF. DNA for the CDR3: TGCAGTGCCGCCGCGGGTTTTTATGAGCAGTTCTTC.

The chain employs TRBV20-1 and TRBJ1-1; perhaps TRBD1 as D (6 bases). Germline values: CDR1 DFQATT, CDR2 SNEGSKA (reference sequence). The CDR3 covers 13 residues. V shed 6 bases and J shed 2 bases, with 13 bases lying between them. CDR3 amino acids: CSAPMGANTEAFF. In DNA, the CDR3 is TGCAGTGCCCCGATGGGGGCTAACACTGAAGCTTTCTTT.

This clonotype was seen more than once but under ten times. This chain connects TRBV9 to TRBJ2-2, with 13 positions matching TRBD2. The CDR3 is 18 amino acids. The V segment lost 0 bases and the J segment 0 bases; nucleotides outside the gene matches: 2. Per the germline V gene, CDR1 is SGDLS and CDR2 is YYNGEE. The CDR3: CASSVELAGGSNTGELFF. The DNA of the CDR3 is TGTGCCAGCAGCGTAGAACTAGCGGGGGGGTCGAACACCGGGGAGCTGTTTTTT.

This clonotype was picked up one time. This chain joins TRBV10-3 and TRBJ1-1; 7 bases match TRBD1. The CDR3 spans 14 residues. The germline gives CDR1 ENHRY, CDR2 SYGVKD. V was clipped by 5 bases and J by 2 bases; unmatched bases: 5. The DNA for the CDR3 is TGTGCCATCAGTAGCTACAGGGGAAACACTGAAGCTTTCTTT. Translating gives CAISSYRGNTEAFF.

This clonotype was observed a few times. A read error may account for a junction end that differs from germline. Here the CDR3 DNA reads TGTGCCAGCAGTTTAGGTCGGGGGATGGGAGAGACCCAGTACTTC. Translating it yields CASSLGRGMGETQYF. The chain combines TRBV7-2 with TRBJ2-5; possibly TRBD2 for D (6 bases). Per germline, CDR1 SGHTA and CDR2 FQGNSA. The CDR3 is 15 amino acids.

The CDR3 region has the DNA TGCGCCAGCAGCCATAATCCCCTCAGGGGATCGAACACCGGGGAGCTGTTTTTT. This codes for CASSHNPLRGSNTGELFF. The chain combines TRBV4-1 with TRBJ2-2; tentative D call: TRBD1 (6 bases). Germline V gene sequence: CDR1 MGHRA, CDR2 YSYEKL. V shed 3 bases and J shed 0 bases, with 17 bases lying between them. The CDR3 is 18 amino acids.

This chain uses TRBV6-2 or TRBV6-3 with TRBJ2-1, with 7 bases aligning to TRBD2. The junction had 12 bases not matched to a gene; V was cut back by 2 bases and J by 8 bases. Per the germline V gene, CDR1 is MNHEY and CDR2 is SVGEGT. The CDR3 loop spans 16 amino acids. The CDR3, as DNA: TGTGCCAGCAGTTACCCCCTCAGCGGGGCCGGGGATGAGCAGTTCTTC. This translates into CASSYPLSGAGDEQFF.

The chain joins TRBV3-1 to TRBJ1-5, with D possibly TRBD1 on 5 matching bases. Germline CDR1 LGHDT, CDR2 YNNKEL (reference sequence). Between the trimmed V and J ends, which lost 4 bases and 6 bases, there was a span of 13 bases. The CDR3 is 14 residues long. The CDR3 DNA reads TGTGCCAGCAGCCCGAGGGGCGCGGGTCAGCCCCAGCATTTT. Its protein product is CASSPRGAGQPQHF.